This T cell receptor beta chain was profiled in a study of blood T cell repertoires in COVID-19 (dated by TCRdb to 2019 to 2021). Some background on the complete study: Samples from collaborators originated in the United States, Italy and Spain and spanned both the acute and convalescent phases of COVID-19. Sample metadata almost always included a de-identified subject ID, COVID-19 status, age in years and sex. The material from the prospective study consisted of cDNA or gDNA derived from T cells, B-cell-depleted T cells, or PBMCs. Subjects who had been exposed to COVID-19, were actively infected with it, or had recovered from it provided the deeply sampled blood TCRbeta repertoires that made up the dataset. The repertoires were made available in a free public database intended to serve as a resource for research on the immune response to SARS-CoV-2. Where available, HLA class I and class II types were obtained from metadata supplied by the sample provider rather than from assay-based typing. Samples were obtained from the ongoing ImmuneRACE study (first 160 participants) and from 1,254 subjects provided by 6 global collaborators.

TCRbeta CDR3 regions were amplified from genomic DNA using the immunoSEQ Assay, a bias-controlled multiplex PCR. Per the source publication's procedure: Nucleated cell counts per sample were estimated from amplification of reference gene primers within the assay. Sequence reads were collapsed and filtered to measure the absolute abundance of every unique TCRbeta CDR3 rearrangement. For each sample, productive Simpson clonality was calculated as the square root of Simpson's diversity index across productive rearrangements. What TCRdb holds here is the immuneACCESS table cut down to in-frame rearrangements. Part of the clones is not present; checked against another copy, under half of the missing clones reflect an unresolved V gene, and the others are unexplained. That table gives V, J and clone size, and the DNA gave D and trimming. Across this sample there are some 60,000 clones, with about 77% seen only once. The leading ten clones occupy about 33% of the sample.

Notes on this clone: What antigen it recognizes has not been identified. Base qualities are not recorded, but no much larger clone differs from it by a single base.

V is pared back by 6 bases and J by 9 bases, with 12 bases lying between the germline termini. From a lookup of the germline V gene, CDR1 and CDR2 are ENHRY and SYGVKD. The CDR3 runs 12 residues from the cysteine to the phenylalanine. Only CDR3 DNA is held: 36 bases, read in frame from base 1. Whole blood was collected in K2EDTA tubes by collaborating institutions according to the institutions' own protocols. For TCRbeta analysis, collaborators shipped samples in one of three forms: frozen whole blood, isolated PBMCs, or DNA extracted from either of those sample types. Broad study findings and their caveats: The quantity of clinical and demographic metadata differed by source and by participant and was supplied without curation.

The rearrangement combines TRBV10-3 with TRBJ2-1; a confident D gene designation cannot be given. This TCR came from a human donor in a cohort sampled during active COVID-19. The specimen sequenced was peripheral blood. The CDR3 region: CAISSDEVEQFF. The sequence in DNA is TGTGCCATCAGCTCGGATGAGGTTGAGCAGTTCTTC.